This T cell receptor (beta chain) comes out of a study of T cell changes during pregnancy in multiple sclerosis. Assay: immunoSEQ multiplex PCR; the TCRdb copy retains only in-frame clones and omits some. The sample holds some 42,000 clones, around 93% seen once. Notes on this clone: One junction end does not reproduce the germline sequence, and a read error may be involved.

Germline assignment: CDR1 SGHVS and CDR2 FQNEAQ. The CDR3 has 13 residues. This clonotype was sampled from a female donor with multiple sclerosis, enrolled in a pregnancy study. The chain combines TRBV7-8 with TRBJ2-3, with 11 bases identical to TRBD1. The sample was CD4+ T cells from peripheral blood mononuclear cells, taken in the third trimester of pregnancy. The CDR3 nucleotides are TGTGCCAGCAGCTTTACCCGGGGACAGGGGGAGGATTTT. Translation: CASSFTRGQGEDF.